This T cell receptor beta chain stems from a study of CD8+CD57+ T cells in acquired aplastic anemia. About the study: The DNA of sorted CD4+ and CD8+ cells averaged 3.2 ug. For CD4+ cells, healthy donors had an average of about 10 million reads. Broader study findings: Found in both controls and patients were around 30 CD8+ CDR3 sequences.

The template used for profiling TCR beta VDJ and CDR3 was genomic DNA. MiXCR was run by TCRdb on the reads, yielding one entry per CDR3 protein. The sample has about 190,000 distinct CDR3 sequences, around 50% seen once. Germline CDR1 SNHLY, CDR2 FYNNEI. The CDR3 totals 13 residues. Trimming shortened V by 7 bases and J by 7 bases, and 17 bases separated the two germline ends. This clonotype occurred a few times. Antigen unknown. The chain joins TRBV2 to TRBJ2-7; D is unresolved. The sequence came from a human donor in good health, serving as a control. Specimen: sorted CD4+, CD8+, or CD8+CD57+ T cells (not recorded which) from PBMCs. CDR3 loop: CASTGTQGGEQYF. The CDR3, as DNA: TGTGCCAGCACGGGTACCCAAGGTGGGGAGCAGTACTTC.